The rows below give T cell receptor beta chains drawn from one sample of a study of shared clonotypes between healthy human individuals. Using immunoSEQ multiplex PCR, the repertoire was profiled, and TCRdb retains in-frame clones only, with some absent. The sample contains about 1.5 million clones, approximately 98% of which appear only once. The sample taken for sequencing was naive CD4+ T cells sorted from blood. The receptors shown here come from a man aged 25 to 45 in good health. Each CDR3 is given with its conserved first and last residue.

J gene: TRBJ2-2; V gene: TRBV6-1; CDR3 protein: CASSERRVNTGELFF
J gene: TRBJ1-2; V gene: TRBV19; CDR3 protein: CASASITGGDYYGYTF
J gene: TRBJ2-7; V gene: TRBV5-6; CDR3 protein: CASSLGVGTSGRAIYEQYF
J gene: TRBJ2-5; V gene: TRBV7-3; CDR3 protein: CASSLTPVAGQYF
J gene: TRBJ2-3; V gene: TRBV19; CDR3 protein: CASSKRGTDTQYF
J gene: TRBJ2-5; V gene: TRBV29-1; CDR3 protein: CSVLAGETQYF
J gene: TRBJ2-3; V gene: TRBV2; CDR3 protein: CASSELQGGTDTQYF
J gene: TRBJ1-5; V gene: TRBV30; CDR3 protein: CAWGPRRRWWNQPQHF
J gene: TRBJ2-5; V gene: TRBV6-6; CDR3 protein: CASRPPGLAGRETQYF
J gene: TRBJ2-2; V gene: TRBV5-1; CDR3 protein: CASSLEASPVPGELFF